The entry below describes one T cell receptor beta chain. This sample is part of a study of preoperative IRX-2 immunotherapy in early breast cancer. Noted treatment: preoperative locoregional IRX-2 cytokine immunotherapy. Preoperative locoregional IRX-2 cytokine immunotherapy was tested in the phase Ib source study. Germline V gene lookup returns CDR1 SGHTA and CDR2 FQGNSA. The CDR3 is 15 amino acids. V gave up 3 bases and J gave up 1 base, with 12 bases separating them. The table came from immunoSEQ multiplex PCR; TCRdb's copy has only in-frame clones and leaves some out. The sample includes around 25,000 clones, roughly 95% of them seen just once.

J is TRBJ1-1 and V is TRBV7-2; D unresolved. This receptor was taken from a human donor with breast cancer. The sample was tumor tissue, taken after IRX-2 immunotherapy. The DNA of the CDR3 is TGTGCCAGCAGCTTCACAGAGTGGGGGAACACTGAAGCTTTCTTT. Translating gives CASSFTEWGNTEAFF.